These T cell receptor beta chains were read from a single sample in a study of T cell responses to AZD1222 COVID-19 vaccine. TCRdb's copy holds only in-frame clones and misses some; the assay was immunoSEQ multiplex PCR. The sample has some 190,000 clones, nearly 95% seen once. Sequencing was performed on peripheral blood, taken 28 days after the second AZD1222 dose. The receptor set was obtained from an adult who received the AZD1222 COVID-19 vaccine. Each CDR3 is given with its conserved first and last residue. A D gene is named only where the DNA matches it firmly.

d_call,cdr3_length,v_call,j_call,cdr3_aa
TRBD2,13,TRBV20-1,TRBJ2-7,CSASAGRGYEQYF
NA,19,TRBV4-2,TRBJ1-2,CASSPQQFEEVPSHYGYTF
NA,13,TRBV6-1,TRBJ2-5,CASSEGVPETQYF
NA,15,TRBV19,TRBJ2-4,CASSRDRLAKNIQYF
TRBD1,16,TRBV28,TRBJ1-3,CASSSPTGDSGNTIYF
TRBD1,14,TRBV27,TRBJ1-5,CASSFGQGGQPQHF
NA,16,TRBV11-2,TRBJ1-1,CASSLVWDPPNTEAFF
TRBD1,19,TRBV11-2,TRBJ2-2,CASSLPGVQTGVNTGELFF
NA,14,TRBV2,TRBJ1-1,CASSERGGNTEAFF
NA,15,TRBV9,TRBJ2-5,CASSVEPGDQETQYF
NA,12,TRBV6-2/TRBV6-3,TRBJ1-5,CASSYSFQPQHF
TRBD1,14,TRBV19,TRBJ2-2,CATQGAVNTGELFF
TRBD2,15,TRBV6-5,TRBJ2-7,CASSYGLAGVYEQYF
NA,15,TRBV19,TRBJ1-1,CASSISPYMNTEAFF
TRBD1,14,TRBV7-6,TRBJ2-7,CASSLEGAIYEQYF
TRBD1,15,TRBV25-1,TRBJ2-7,CASSESQGDSYEQYF
NA,13,TRBV5-8,TRBJ2-1,CASSFQLEWEQFF
TRBD1,16,TRBV6-6,TRBJ2-3,CASSPQDRGPGDTQYF
TRBD2,15,TRBV27,TRBJ2-7,CASSWAGGFSYEQYF
NA,15,TRBV18,TRBJ1-3,CASSPPQGAGNTIYF
NA,12,TRBV23-1,TRBJ2-7,CASSQRSLEQYF
NA,15,TRBV9,TRBJ1-3,CASSHGQLTGNTIYF
NA,18,TRBV11-2,TRBJ2-3,CASRPGRGRGVRTDTQYF
TRBD2,15,TRBV5-5,TRBJ2-1,CASRTRLAAYNEQFF
NA,15,TRBV5-1,TRBJ1-1,CASSLRGSPNTEAFF